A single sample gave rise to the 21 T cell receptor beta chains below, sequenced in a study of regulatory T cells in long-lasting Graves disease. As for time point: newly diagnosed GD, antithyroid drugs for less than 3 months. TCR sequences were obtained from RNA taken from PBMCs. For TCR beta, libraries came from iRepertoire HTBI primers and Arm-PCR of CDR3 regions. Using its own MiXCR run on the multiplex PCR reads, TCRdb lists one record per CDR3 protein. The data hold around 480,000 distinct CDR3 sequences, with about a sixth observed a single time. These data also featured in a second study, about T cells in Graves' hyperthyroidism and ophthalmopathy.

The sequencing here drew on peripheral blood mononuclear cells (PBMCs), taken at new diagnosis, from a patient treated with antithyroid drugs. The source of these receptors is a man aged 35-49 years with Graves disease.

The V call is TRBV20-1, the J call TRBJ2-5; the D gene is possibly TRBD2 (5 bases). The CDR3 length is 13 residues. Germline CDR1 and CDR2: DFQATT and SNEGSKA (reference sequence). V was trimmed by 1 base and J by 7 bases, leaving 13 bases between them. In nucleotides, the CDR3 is TGCAGTGCTAGAGCGGTGGGCGGAGGGACCCAGTACTTC. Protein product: CSARAVGGGTQYF.

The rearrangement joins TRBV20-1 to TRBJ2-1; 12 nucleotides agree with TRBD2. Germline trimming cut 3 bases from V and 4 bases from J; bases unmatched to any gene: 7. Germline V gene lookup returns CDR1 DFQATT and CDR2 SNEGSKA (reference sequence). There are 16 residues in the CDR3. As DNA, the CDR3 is TGCAGTGCTAGGTCTAGCGGGAGGGTGGGTTACAATGAGCAGTTCTTC. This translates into CSARSSGRVGYNEQFF.

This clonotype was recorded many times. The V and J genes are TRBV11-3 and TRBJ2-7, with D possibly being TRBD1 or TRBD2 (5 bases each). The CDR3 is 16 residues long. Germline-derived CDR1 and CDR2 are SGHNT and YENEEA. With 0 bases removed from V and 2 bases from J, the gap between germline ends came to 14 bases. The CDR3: CASSLEGRQITYEQYF. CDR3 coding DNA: TGTGCCAGCAGCTTAGAGGGACGACAGATTACCTACGAGCAGTACTTC.

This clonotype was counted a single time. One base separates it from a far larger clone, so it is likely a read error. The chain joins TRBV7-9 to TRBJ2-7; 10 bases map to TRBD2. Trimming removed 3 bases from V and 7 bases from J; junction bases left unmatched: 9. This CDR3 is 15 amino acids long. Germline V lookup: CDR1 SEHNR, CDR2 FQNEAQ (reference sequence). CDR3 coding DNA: TGTGCCAGCAGCTTTAGTCTAGCGGGAGTCAATGAGCAGTACTTC. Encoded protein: CASSFSLAGVNEQYF. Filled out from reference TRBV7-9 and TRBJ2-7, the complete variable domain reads DTGVSQNPRHKITKRGQNVTFRCDPISEHNRLYWYRQTLGQGPEFLTYFQNEAQLEKSRLLSDRFSAERPKGSFSTLEIQRTEQGDSAMYLCASSFSLAGVNEQYFGPGTRLTVT.

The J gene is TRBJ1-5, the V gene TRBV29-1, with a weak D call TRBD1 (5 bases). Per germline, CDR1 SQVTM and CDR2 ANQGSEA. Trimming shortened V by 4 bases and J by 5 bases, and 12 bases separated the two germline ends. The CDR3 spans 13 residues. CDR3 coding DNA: TGCAGCGTTGGGGGGAGGGGAGATCAGCCCCAGCATTTT. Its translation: CSVGGRGDQPQHF. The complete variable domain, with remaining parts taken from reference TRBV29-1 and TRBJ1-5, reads SAVISQKPSRDICQRGTSLTIQCQVDSQVTMMFWYRQQPGQSLTLIATANQGSEATYESGFVIDKFPISRPNLTFSTLTVSNMSPEDSSIYLCSVGGRGDQPQHFGDGTRLSIL.

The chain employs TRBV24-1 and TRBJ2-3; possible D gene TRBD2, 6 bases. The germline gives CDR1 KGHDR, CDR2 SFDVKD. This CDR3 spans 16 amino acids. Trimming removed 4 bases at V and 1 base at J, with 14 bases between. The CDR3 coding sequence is TGTGCCACCAGTGACACCCCGGGACTGGGCACAGATACGCAGTATTTT. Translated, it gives CATSDTPGLGTDTQYF.

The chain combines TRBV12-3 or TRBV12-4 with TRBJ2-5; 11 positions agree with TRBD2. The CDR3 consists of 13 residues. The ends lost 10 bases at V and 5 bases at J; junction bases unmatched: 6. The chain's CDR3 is CATGPSGRETQYF. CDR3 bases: TGTGCCACGGGTCCTAGCGGGAGGGAGACCCAGTACTTC.

The CDR3 sequence: CASSQLAGGLAKNIQYF. CDR3 nucleotide sequence: TGTGCCAGCAGCCAATTAGCGGGAGGGCTAGCCAAAAACATTCAGTACTTC. V and J are TRBV11-2 and TRBJ2-4; 11 nucleotides agree with TRBD2. This CDR3 contains 17 residues. V dropped 5 bases and J dropped 0; count of bases not matched to a gene: 6. The germline V gene encodes CDR1 SGHAT and CDR2 FQNNGV.

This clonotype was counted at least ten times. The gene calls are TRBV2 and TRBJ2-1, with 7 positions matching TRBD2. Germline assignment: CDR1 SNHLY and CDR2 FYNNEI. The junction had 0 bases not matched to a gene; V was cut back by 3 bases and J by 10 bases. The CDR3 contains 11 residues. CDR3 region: CASSEGGEQFF. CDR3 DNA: TGTGCCAGCAGTGAGGGGGGGGAGCAGTTCTTC.

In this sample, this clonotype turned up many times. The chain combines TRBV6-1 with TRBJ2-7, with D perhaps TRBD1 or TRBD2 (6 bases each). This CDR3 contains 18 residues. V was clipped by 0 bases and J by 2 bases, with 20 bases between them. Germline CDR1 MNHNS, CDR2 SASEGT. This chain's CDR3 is CASSEALGGRGYTYEQYF. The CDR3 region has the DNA TGTGCCAGCAGTGAAGCGCTGGGGGGCAGGGGCTACACCTACGAGCAGTACTTC.

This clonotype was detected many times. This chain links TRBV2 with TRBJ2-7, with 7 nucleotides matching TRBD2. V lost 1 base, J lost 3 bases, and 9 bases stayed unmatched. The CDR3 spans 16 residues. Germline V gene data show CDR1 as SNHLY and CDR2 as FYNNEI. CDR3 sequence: CASSEGGGRRIYEQYF. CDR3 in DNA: TGTGCCAGCAGTGAAGGGGGAGGGAGGAGAATCTACGAGCAGTACTTC.

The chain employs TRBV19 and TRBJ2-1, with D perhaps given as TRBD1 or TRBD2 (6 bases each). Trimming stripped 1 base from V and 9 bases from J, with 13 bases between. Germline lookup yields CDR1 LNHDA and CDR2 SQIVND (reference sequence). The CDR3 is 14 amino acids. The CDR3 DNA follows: TGTGCCAGTAGTATAGGTCCGGGGGCGGGTGAGCAGTTCTTC. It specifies CASSIGPGAGEQFF.

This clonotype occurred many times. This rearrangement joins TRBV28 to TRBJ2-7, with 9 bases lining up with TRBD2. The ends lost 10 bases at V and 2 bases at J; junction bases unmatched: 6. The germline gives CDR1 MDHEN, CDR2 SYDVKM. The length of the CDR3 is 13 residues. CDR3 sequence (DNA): TGTGCCACCGCGGGGGGGCCTGCCTACGAGCAGTACTTC. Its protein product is CATAGGPAYEQYF. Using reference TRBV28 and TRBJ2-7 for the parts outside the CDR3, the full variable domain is DVKVTQSSRYLVKRTGEKVFLECVQDMDHENMFWYRQDPGLGLRLIYFSYDVKMKEKGDIPEGYSVSREKKERFSLILESASTNQTSMYLCATAGGPAYEQYFGPGTRLTVT.

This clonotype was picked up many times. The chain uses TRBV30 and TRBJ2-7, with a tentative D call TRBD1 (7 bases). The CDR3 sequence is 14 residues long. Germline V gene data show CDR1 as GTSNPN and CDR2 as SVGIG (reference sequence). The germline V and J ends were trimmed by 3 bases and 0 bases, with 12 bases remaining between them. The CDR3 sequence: CAWRRQGGSYEQYF. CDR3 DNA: TGTGCCTGGAGGAGACAGGGAGGCTCCTACGAGCAGTACTTC.

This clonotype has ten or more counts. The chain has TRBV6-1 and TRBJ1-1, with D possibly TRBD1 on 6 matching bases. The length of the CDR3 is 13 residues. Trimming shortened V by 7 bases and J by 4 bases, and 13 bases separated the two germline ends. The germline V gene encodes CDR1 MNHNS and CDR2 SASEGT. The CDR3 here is CASTQGLGTEAFF. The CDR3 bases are TGTGCCAGCACCCAGGGGCTTGGCACTGAAGCTTTCTTT.

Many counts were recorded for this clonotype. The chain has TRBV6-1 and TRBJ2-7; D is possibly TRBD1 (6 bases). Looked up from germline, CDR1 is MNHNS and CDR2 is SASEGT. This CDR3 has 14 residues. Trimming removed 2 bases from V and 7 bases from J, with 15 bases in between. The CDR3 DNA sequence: TGTGCCAGCAGTGAAATTGGGGGCAAAGGGGAGCAGTACTTC. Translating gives CASSEIGGKGEQYF.

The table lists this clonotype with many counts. The CDR3 sequence is CASRRLAGGPRNEQFF. The CDR3 DNA reads TGTGCCAGCAGAAGACTAGCGGGAGGGCCTCGGAATGAGCAGTTCTTC. V gene TRBV27 combines with J gene TRBJ2-1, with 14 bases identical to TRBD2. J was trimmed by 7 bases and V by 6 bases; bases with no gene match: 8. The germline CDR1 and CDR2 sequences are MNHEY and SMNVEV (reference sequence). CDR3 length: 16 residues.

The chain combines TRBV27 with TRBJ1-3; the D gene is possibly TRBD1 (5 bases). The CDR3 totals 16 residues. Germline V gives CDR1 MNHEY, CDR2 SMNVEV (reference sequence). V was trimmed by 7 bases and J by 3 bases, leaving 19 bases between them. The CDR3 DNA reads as TGTGCCAGCATTGTGGGAAAAGGGGTCTTTGGAAACACCATATATTTT. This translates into CASIVGKGVFGNTIYF.

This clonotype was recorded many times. CDR3 sequence (DNA): TGTGCCAGCAGCGACGGGGAGGCGGCAGATACGCAGTATTTT. Protein sequence: CASSDGEAADTQYF. This chain connects TRBV7-9 to TRBJ2-3; D is possibly TRBD2 (6 bases). The CDR3 spans 14 residues. V was pared by 5 bases and J by 4 bases, with 13 bases between. The germline V gene has CDR1 SEHNR and CDR2 FQNEAQ (reference sequence). The whole variable domain, filled in from reference TRBV7-9 and TRBJ2-3, reads DTGVSQNPRHKITKRGQNVTFRCDPISEHNRLYWYRQTLGQGPEFLTYFQNEAQLEKSRLLSDRFSAERPKGSFSTLEIQRTEQGDSAMYLCASSDGEAADTQYFGPGTRLTVL.

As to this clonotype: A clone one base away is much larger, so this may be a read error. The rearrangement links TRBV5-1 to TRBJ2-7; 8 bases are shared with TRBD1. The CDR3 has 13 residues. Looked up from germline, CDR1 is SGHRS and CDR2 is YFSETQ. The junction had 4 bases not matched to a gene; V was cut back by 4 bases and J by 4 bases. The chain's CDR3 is CASSAGQAYEQYF. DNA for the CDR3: TGCGCCAGCAGCGCGGGACAGGCTTACGAGCAGTACTTC.

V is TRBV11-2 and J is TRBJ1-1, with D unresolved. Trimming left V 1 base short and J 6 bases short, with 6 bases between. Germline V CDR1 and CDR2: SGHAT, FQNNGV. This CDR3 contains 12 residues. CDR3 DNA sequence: TGTGCCAGCAGCTTAGGGGCTGCTGAAGCTTTCTTT. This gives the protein CASSLGAAEAFF.